This is a list of T cell receptor beta chains from one sample in a study of T cell repertoires in cytomegalovirus infection. TCRdb analysed the reads with MiXCR anew, one entry per CDR3 protein. The top ten hold 20% of the sample, which has around 310,000 distinct CDR3 sequences, 25% to 30% seen once. Antigens of these TCRs are unknown. This specimen consisted of cultured PBMCs, obtained from culture after CMV antigen stimulation. These receptor sequences come from a human donor in good health (CMV status not recorded). Some clones in this sample may be carry-over from other donors' samples. CDR3s include the opening cysteine and the closing phenylalanine or tryptophan. The D gene is left open where the match is weak. Not every row has a clone size; where given, it reads once, few, many or a size class.

V gene	clone size	J gene	D gene	CDR3 DNA	CDR3 protein
TRBV10-2	NA	TRBJ2-3	NA	TGCGCCAGCAGTGTTATGATCACAGATACGCAGTATTTT	CASSVMITDTQYF
TRBV28	few	TRBJ2-5	NA	TGTGCCAGCAGCGGACGTGCGAACCAAGAGACCCAGTACTTC	CASSGRANQETQYF
TRBV7-9	few	TRBJ2-1	TRBD2	TGTGCCAGCAGCTTAGAACTAGCGGGGATTTACAATGAGCAGTTCTTC	CASSLELAGIYNEQFF
TRBV19	NA	TRBJ1-1	NA	TGTGCCTGTAGACTGGGGGGCGACACTGAAGCTTTCTTT	CACRLGGDTEAFF
TRBV27	NA	TRBJ1-5	NA	TGTGCCAGCAGTTGGGGGTGGAGGCAGAATAGCAATCAGCCCCAGCATTTT	CASSWGWRQNSNQPQHF
TRBV7-2	NA	TRBJ2-5	NA	TGTGCCAGCAGCTTATCTGTTCAAGAGACCCAGTACTTC	CASSLSVQETQYF
TRBV28	NA	TRBJ1-5	NA	TGTGCCAGCAGTCGCGAAGATCAGCCCCAGCATTTT	CASSREDQPQHF
TRBV19	many	TRBJ2-1	NA	TGTGCCAGTAGTATACAGATCTCCAATGAGCAGTTCTTC	CASSIQISNEQFF
TRBV7-8	many	TRBJ1-5	NA	TGTGCCAGCAGCTTAGAGAGGTTGGCCCAGGGACTGAATCAGCCCCAGCATTTT	CASSLERLAQGLNQPQHF
TRBV2	NA	TRBJ1-5	NA	TGTGCCAGCAGTGTTGACAGCAATCAGCCCCAGCATTTT	CASSVDSNQPQHF
TRBV5-6	few	TRBJ1-2	NA	TGTGCCAGCAGTCTTCCCAGGGCCTCCAGGGGTGGCTACACCTTC	CASSLPRASRGGYTF
TRBV3-1	few	TRBJ1-5	TRBD1	TGTGCCAGCAGCCCGGGACAGGGGCAGGTTCAGCCCCAGCATTTT	CASSPGQGQVQPQHF
TRBV7-8	NA	TRBJ1-3	NA	TGTGCCAGCAGCCTAGTGGGTGGAAGGGGCTCTGGAAACACCATATATTTT	CASSLVGGRGSGNTIYF
TRBV6-2/TRBV6-3	NA	TRBJ2-7	NA	TGTGCCAGCAGCCACCCCTACGAGCAGTACTTC	CASSHPYEQYF
TRBV24-1	NA	TRBJ2-1	NA	TGTGCCACCAGTGATTTCGGTAACCAACACAATGAGCGGTTCTTC	CATSDFGNQHNERFF
TRBV28	NA	TRBJ1-4	TRBD1	TGTGCCAGCAGAGGACGGACAGGGAGTGAAAAACTGTTTTTT	CASRGRTGSEKLFF
TRBV5-3	NA	TRBJ1-4	TRBD1	TGTGCCAGCAGCTTGGGACAGAAAGGTGAAAAACTGTTTTTT	CASSLGQKGEKLFF